These T cell receptor beta chains were read from a single sample in a study of T-cell memory formation after mild COVID-19. One entry per CDR3 protein results from TCRdb running MiXCR on the 5' RACE reads. The table lists approximately 100,000 distinct CDR3 sequences, about a sixth of them singletons. Sequenced: PBMCs or a T cell subset sorted from them (not recorded which). These receptors all stem from an adult woman who had mild COVID-19 (a few samples of this study predate the infection). Cell type and time point are not known. The CDR3 runs from the conserved cysteine through the conserved F or W. D genes are given only for firm matches. Only part of the rows carry a size: once, few, many, or a class if the clone is expanded.

.	TRBJ1-2	.	TRBV6-5	CASSPGDNDGYTF	TGTGCCAGCAGCCCCGGGGACAACGATGGCTACACCTTC
TRBD1	TRBJ2-3	.	TRBV7-9	CASSSSPGTGQSSSTQYF	TGTGCCAGCAGCTCTAGTCCCGGGACAGGGCAATCTTCGAGTACGCAGTATTTT
.	TRBJ2-2	.	TRBV30	CAWSPTTTSPNTGELFF	TGTGCCTGGAGTCCAACCACAACCAGCCCGAACACCGGGGAGCTGTTTTTT
TRBD2	TRBJ2-1	few	TRBV20-1	CSARREQSYNEQFF	TGCAGTGCTAGGCGGGAGCAGTCCTACAATGAGCAGTTCTTC
.	TRBJ2-1	.	TRBV24-1	CATTDGLFPTGEQFF	TGTGCCACCACCGACGGACTTTTTCCGACTGGTGAGCAGTTCTTC
.	TRBJ2-5	few	TRBV4-3	CASSQLSGGKETQYF	TGCGCCAGCAGCCAACTTAGCGGAGGAAAAGAGACCCAGTACTTC
.	TRBJ2-7	.	TRBV7-7	CASSPSNGVGPYEQYF	TGTGCCAGCAGCCCTTCCAATGGGGTCGGCCCATACGAGCAGTACTTC
.	TRBJ1-2	many	TRBV12-3/TRBV12-4	CASSFWAGDGYTF	TGTGCCAGCAGTTTTTGGGCAGGGGATGGCTACACCTTC
TRBD2	TRBJ2-5	.	TRBV19	CASSGLADQETQYF	TGTGCCAGTAGTGGCCTAGCGGACCAAGAGACCCAGTACTTC
TRBD2	TRBJ2-1	few	TRBV4-1	CASSPYSGGRYNEQFF	TGCGCCAGCAGCCCATACAGCGGGGGGCGGTACAATGAGCAGTTCTTC
TRBD1	TRBJ1-2	.	TRBV7-9	CASSAGTEPFYGYTF	TGTGCCAGCAGCGCAGGGACAGAACCCTTCTATGGCTACACCTTC
TRBD1	TRBJ1-3	few	TRBV20-1	CSARPFTGDPGNTIYF	TGCAGTGCTAGACCCTTTACAGGGGATCCTGGAAACACCATATATTTT